This TCR beta chain was profiled in a study of prognosis after radiotherapy for stage I lung cancer. The wider study: The non-small cell lung cancer patients were all regarded as unsuitable for surgery on medical grounds. Alongside stereotactic body radiotherapy, concurrent therapy was given to no patient. Study-wide points: The study found that unique TCR clone counts fell after stereotactic body radiation therapy, median 10,088 versus 6,861.

Concerning this clonotype: Its antigen remains unknown. Its ends do not fully match the called genes, so a read error is possible.

Peripheral blood, around 6 milliliters per draw, was collected at each of two time points. Starting from genomic DNA, TCR beta CDR3 was amplified through two-round multiplex PCR. Each TRBV and TRBJ gene had its own primer in the first PCR round. Each CDR3 protein gets one entry after TCRdb re-called the multiplex PCR reads with MiXCR. The data contain some 35,000 distinct CDR3 sequences, under 40% of them singletons. The material was PBMCs, obtained before or after stereotactic body radiation therapy (not recorded which). The sequence came from a donor aged 50 or older with non-small cell lung cancer.

CDR3: CSSIRTGPVSYNSPLHF. The CDR3 DNA sequence: TGTTCCAGCATACGGACAGGGCCGGTGTCCTATAATTCACCCCTCCACTTT. The chain is built from TRBV6-2 or TRBV6-3 and TRBJ1-6; 8 positions agree with TRBD1. The CDR3 consists of 17 residues. Germline lookup yields CDR1 MNHEY and CDR2 SVGEGT.